The rows below give T cell receptor beta chains drawn from one sample of a study of blood T cell repertoires in COVID-19. TCRdb's table, derived via immunoSEQ multiplex PCR, lists solely in-frame clones and lacks some. The data contain 200,000 to 250,000 clones, 85% to 90% of them singletons. Sequenced sample: peripheral blood. The receptors were sampled from a man between 45 and 60 years old with COVID-19, enrolled during active disease. Each CDR3 is given without its conserved first and last residue. Fields, in order: J gene, V gene, CDR3 protein.

>TRBJ2-7|TRBV6-5
ASSPRDRDDYEQY
>TRBJ2-1|TRBV3-1/TRBV3-2
ASSQGGGQF
>TRBJ2-2|TRBV3-1/TRBV3-2
ASSQVNRDRGKVGRAGELF
>TRBJ2-7|TRBV7-9
ASSRTGDGEQY
>TRBJ1-1|TRBV6-6
ASSLGLAAEAF
>TRBJ2-2|TRBV12-3/TRBV12-4
ASSTGNTGELF
>TRBJ2-5|TRBV5-3
ARSLENRDFQETQY
>TRBJ2-5|TRBV2
ASTLAGVNQETQY
>TRBJ2-7|TRBV12-3/TRBV12-4
ASRQGARNEQY
>TRBJ2-1|TRBV6-1
ASSATSGGLYNEQF
>TRBJ1-2|TRBV5-6
ASSLSHQGHT
>TRBJ2-1|TRBV7-9
ASSLAGQYNEQF
>TRBJ2-7|TRBV2
ASRLEQGSLEQY
>TRBJ2-1|TRBV6-6
ASSPERIAGNKYNEQF
>TRBJ2-1|TRBV3-1/TRBV3-2
ASSQWGGDYNEQF
>TRBJ1-6|TRBV7-9
ASSGAAGIDYNSPLH
>TRBJ1-5|TRBV18
ASSPGLTARSNQPQH
>TRBJ1-2|TRBV6-5
ASSSRGDSGRYGYT
>TRBJ1-5|TRBV10-3
AISESGDRRNQPQH
>TRBJ2-5|TRBV4-1
ASSQDMTSGLIGGAQETQY
>TRBJ2-7|TRBV21-1
ASSKSRSRSSYEQY
>TRBJ2-2|TRBV3-1/TRBV3-2
ASSQGQGTGELF
>TRBJ2-7|TRBV9
ASSGGGGLSYEQY
>TRBJ1-2|TRBV5-4
ASSLDRTIYGYT
>TRBJ2-3|TRBV3-1/TRBV3-2
ASSLLPGGGTDTQY
>TRBJ2-5|TRBV15
ATSSGQRTTQY
>TRBJ1-4|TRBV5-1
ASSPRQGLFEKLF
>TRBJ1-5|TRBV19
ASSQWLGQGGNQPQH
>TRBJ2-5|TRBV5-1
ASSSIGVRAGETQY
>TRBJ1-5|TRBV30
AWTRTDQNQPQH
>TRBJ2-1|TRBV5-1
ASSRSLAGDYNEQF
>TRBJ2-5|TRBV9
ASSTHVLSETQY
>TRBJ1-5|TRBV4-1
ASSQAGTGLNQPQH
>TRBJ2-2|TRBV19
ASSGMSVGELF
>TRBJ2-1|TRBV6-2/TRBV6-3
ASSYSNAGVRGEQF
>TRBJ1-1|TRBV12-3/TRBV12-4
ASTQRDTTGAF
>TRBJ2-7|TRBV2
ASRGGAGGSYEQY
>TRBJ2-5|TRBV7-9
ASSLEGWIGGSSQY
>TRBJ2-1|TRBV19
ASSMEGLRGMSSYNEQF
>TRBJ2-7|TRBV5-8
ASSIRQGVFYEQY
>TRBJ2-1|TRBV6-5
ASSTGGRGEQF
>TRBJ2-3|TRBV11-3
ASSPRGGRADTQY
>TRBJ2-5|TRBV20-1
SASRGQGHQETQY
>TRBJ1-5|TRBV6-5
ASLWTDNSNQPQH
>TRBJ2-3|TRBV5-1
ASSYDRTSSTDTQY
>TRBJ1-2|TRBV20-1
SASGMRGGYT
>TRBJ1-3|TRBV5-4
ASSSDRNSGNTIY
>TRBJ1-4|TRBV6-2/TRBV6-3
ASSQQGGSEKLF
>TRBJ2-2|TRBV30
ACVGENTGELF
>TRBJ1-5|TRBV6-2/TRBV6-3
ASSRTDLNQPQH
>TRBJ1-2|TRBV28
ASSLTGTAYT
>TRBJ2-7|TRBV20-1
SASGARSSYEQY
>TRBJ2-5|TRBV6-5
ASSSGTGQETQY
>TRBJ2-2|TRBV7-9
ASSSGLAVGTGELF
>TRBJ2-7|TRBV21-1
ASSKKGQGRPYEQY
>TRBJ1-1|TRBV28
ASSSPGTGNTEAF
>TRBJ1-3|TRBV20-1
SANSGGTIY
>TRBJ1-4|TRBV9
ASSARDRGPRNEKLF
>TRBJ1-2|TRBV6-1
ASSDGDRAFGYGYT
>TRBJ2-3|TRBV5-1
ASSFSGTDTDTQY